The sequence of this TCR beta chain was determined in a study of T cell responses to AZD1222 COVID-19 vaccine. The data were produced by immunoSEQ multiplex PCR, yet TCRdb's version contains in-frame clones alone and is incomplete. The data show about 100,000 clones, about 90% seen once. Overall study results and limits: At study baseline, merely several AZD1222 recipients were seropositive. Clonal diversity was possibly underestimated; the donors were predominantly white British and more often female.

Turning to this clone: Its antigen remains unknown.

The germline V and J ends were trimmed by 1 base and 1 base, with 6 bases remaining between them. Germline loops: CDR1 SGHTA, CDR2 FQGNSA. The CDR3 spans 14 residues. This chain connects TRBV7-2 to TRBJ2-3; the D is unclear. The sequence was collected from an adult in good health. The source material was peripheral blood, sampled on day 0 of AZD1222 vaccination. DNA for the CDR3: TGTGCCAGCAGCTTAGAGTCCGGCACAGATACGCAGTATTTT. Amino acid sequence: CASSLESGTDTQYF.